This TCR beta chain was observed in a study of T-cell memory formation after mild COVID-19. Study-level findings and limits: Cross-reactive memory apparently joined, as some responding clones appeared in pre-infection memory. Clones shrinking between day 15 and 85 showed a balanced CD4/CD8 split, and those that grew later tilted toward CD4+.

Using constant-segment primers, 5'RACE produced TCR alpha and TCR beta cDNA libraries carrying sample barcodes and UMIs. TCRdb recomputed calls from the 5' RACE reads with MiXCR, one row per CDR3 protein. Of 200,000 to 250,000 distinct CDR3 sequences in the sample, around 10% are singletons; the top ten hold roughly a fifth. The V end lost 1 base, the J end lost 2 bases, and 12 bases lay between the germline ends. The length of the CDR3 is 16 residues. Only a few counts were recorded for this clonotype. The target antigen is unknown. The receptor comes from a young man who had mild COVID-19 (a few samples of this study predate the infection). Cell type and time point are not known. What was sequenced was PBMCs or a T cell subset sorted from them (not recorded which). The chain combines TRBV12-3 or TRBV12-4 with TRBJ2-1, with D perhaps being TRBD1 or TRBD2 (5 bases each). The CDR3 loop is CASSLGLGDPYNEQFF. The DNA of the CDR3 is TGTGCCAGCAGTTTAGGGTTGGGGGATCCCTACAATGAGCAGTTCTTC.